These 18 T cell receptor beta chains came from one sample sequenced in a study of T cells in Graves' hyperthyroidism and ophthalmopathy. Amplification targeted TCR beta CDR3 regions from RNA transcripts. The TCR CDR3 was amplified in a first-round RT-PCR using the HTBI primer set. TCRdb ran MiXCR on the multiplex PCR reads and lists one entry per CDR3 protein. The table shows nearly 750,000 distinct CDR3 sequences, with roughly 32% occurring only once. The source material was blood. The receptors derive from a woman aged 40 to 50 with Graves' hyperthyroidism.

There are many counts of this clonotype. This rearrangement joins TRBV25-1 to TRBJ1-1, with D unclear. Germline V gene data show CDR1 as MGHDK and CDR2 as SYGVNS. Trimming took 4 bases from V and 0 from J, leaving 6 bases between them. The CDR3 extends over 13 amino acids. The CDR3 sequence is CASSGPVNTEAFF. The DNA of the CDR3 is TGTGCCAGCAGTGGACCGGTGAACACTGAAGCTTTCTTT.

The sample holds many counts of this clonotype. This chain links TRBV2 with TRBJ2-7; TRBD2 might be the D (6 bases). Germline V CDR1 and CDR2: SNHLY, FYNNEI. Trimming cost V 6 bases and J 0 bases, with 9 bases left between them. The CDR3 sequence is 13 residues long. CDR3 protein: CASRSSASYEQYF. The CDR3 bases are TGTGCCAGCAGGTCTAGCGCCTCCTACGAGCAGTACTTC.

The chain employs TRBV7-9 and TRBJ2-5; D unclear. With 7 bases removed from V and 2 bases from J, the gap between germline ends came to 23 bases. The CDR3 length is 17 residues. CDR1 SEHNR and CDR2 FQNEAQ come from the germline V gene (reference sequence). The CDR3 DNA reads TGTGCCAGCAAGAATCTCGGGCCACTCTCGGAACAAGAGACCCAGTACTTC. It translates to CASKNLGPLSEQETQYF.

This chain uses TRBV7-4 with TRBJ1-3; 7 nucleotides agree with TRBD1. J lost 0 bases, V lost 5 bases, and 16 bases had no gene match. This CDR3 contains 19 residues. Germline V gene data show CDR1 as SGHVT and CDR2 as SQSDAQ. The DNA of the CDR3 is TGTGCCAGCAGCCCCCTAACATTTTCAAGGACAGGCTCTGGAAACACCATATATTTT. Amino acids: CASSPLTFSRTGSGNTIYF.

This clonotype has more than one count but fewer than ten. The rearrangement uses TRBV12-5 and TRBJ1-2; 7 bases are a match to TRBD1. Unmatched junction bases numbered 10, after V lost 2 bases and J lost 4 bases. The germline gives CDR1 LGHNT, CDR2 FRNRAP. This CDR3 has 16 amino acids. The DNA of the CDR3 is TGTGCTAGTGGTTTGCCCACCGGGACAGTTTTCTATGGCTACACCTTC. Translated, it gives CASGLPTGTVFYGYTF.

This clonotype was counted ten times or more. The rearrangement uses TRBV20-1 and TRBJ1-3; D is unclear. Germline V gene data show CDR1 as DFQATT and CDR2 as SNEGSKA (reference sequence). The CDR3 has 17 amino acids. V gave up 5 bases and J gave up 0 bases, with 20 bases separating them. CDR3 DNA sequence: TGCAGTGCTCGAGCTACAAAGGGATGGACCTCTGGAAACACCATATATTTT. Amino acids: CSARATKGWTSGNTIYF.

This clonotype was seen at least ten times. V and J are TRBV15 and TRBJ2-7; D is unresolved. The CDR3 spans 15 residues. The V and J ends lost 0 bases and 5 bases respectively, with 14 bases between them. Germline V gene sequence: CDR1 LNHNV, CDR2 YYDKDF (reference sequence). Here the CDR3 DNA reads TGTGCCACCAGCAGAGATGAGTGGGCAGCGAACGAGCAGTACTTC. Translation gives CATSRDEWAANEQYF.

This clonotype has more than one count but fewer than ten. This rearrangement joins TRBV3-1 to TRBJ1-1; D ambiguous. Germline-derived CDR1 and CDR2 are LGHDT and YNNKEL (reference sequence). CDR3 length equals 15 residues. V was clipped by 0 bases and J by 1 base, with 9 bases between them. The chain's CDR3 is CASSQDPRGNTEAFF. CDR3 bases: TGTGCCAGCAGCCAAGATCCCCGCGGGAACACTGAAGCTTTCTTT.

The table lists this clonotype with a few counts. The rearrangement joins TRBV11-2 to TRBJ1-1; D is ambiguous. This CDR3 has 14 residues. The germline CDR1 and CDR2 sequences are SGHAT and FQNNGV. With 5 bases removed from V and 1 base from J, the gap between germline ends came to 11 bases. The CDR3 DNA follows: TGTGCCAGCAGCACCGGACCCGAGAACACTGAAGCTTTCTTT. Protein sequence: CASSTGPENTEAFF.

CDR3 sequence: CSVRDTGQPQHF. DNA of the CDR3: TGCAGCGTGAGGGACACCGGGCAGCCCCAGCATTTT. The chain has TRBV29-1 and TRBJ1-5; tentative D call: TRBD1 (6 bases). The V gene's germline CDR1 is SQVTM and CDR2 ANQGSEA. Between the trimmed V and J ends, which lost 6 bases and 7 bases, there was a span of 13 bases. The CDR3 totals 12 residues.

The chain couples TRBV5-1 to TRBJ1-1, with D perhaps TRBD1 (5 bases). The V and J ends lost 1 base and 0 bases respectively, with 19 bases between them. The germline gives CDR1 SGHRS, CDR2 YFSETQ. The CDR3 totals 18 residues. CDR3 sequence: CASSLSPGLRAVNTEAFF. CDR3 DNA: TGCGCCAGCAGCTTGTCCCCAGGGTTGAGGGCCGTGAACACTGAAGCTTTCTTT.

The chain uses TRBV7-2 and TRBJ2-5, with TRBD2 as a possible D gene (6 bases). The V and J ends lost 1 base and 7 bases respectively, with 10 bases between them. Germline CDR1 and CDR2: SGHTA and FQGNSA. The CDR3 consists of 13 residues. The CDR3 spells CASSLVPAGTQYF. The CDR3 bases are TGTGCCAGCAGCTTAGTTCCAGCGGGGACCCAGTACTTC. Full variable domain (missing parts from reference TRBV7-2 and TRBJ2-5): GAGVSQSPSNKVTEKGKDVELRCDPISGHTALYWYRQSLGQGLEFLIYFQGNSAPDKSGLPSDRFSAERTGGSVSTLTIQRTQQEDSAVYLCASSLVPAGTQYFGPGTRLLVL.

This clonotype was observed a few times. The gene calls are TRBV4-3 and TRBJ2-6; D is uncertain. V was trimmed by 7 bases and J by 3 bases, leaving 10 bases between them. The CDR3 extends over 14 amino acids. Per germline, CDR1 LGHNA and CDR2 YSLEER. Here the CDR3 reads CASTEGIGANVLTF. In DNA form, the CDR3 reads TGCGCCAGCACCGAAGGGATTGGGGCCAACGTCCTGACTTTC.

The table lists this clonotype with a few counts. The junction differs from germline at one of its ends, possibly a read error. This sequence joins TRBV19 and TRBJ2-2, with a tentative D call TRBD2 (5 bases). CDR3 length: 13 amino acids. Germline loops: CDR1 LNHDA, CDR2 SQIVND (reference sequence). CDR3 region: CASSLQNTGELLF. The CDR3 region has the DNA TGTGCCAGTAGTTTACAGAACACCGGGGAGCTGCTTTTT.

This clonotype appeared a few times. The V call is TRBV4-3, the J call TRBJ1-1, with TRBD1 as a possible D gene (5 bases). The CDR3 length is 14 residues. V gave up 4 bases and J gave up 1 base, with 10 bases separating them. Germline values: CDR1 LGHNA, CDR2 YSLEER. For the CDR3, the DNA is TGCGCCAGCAGCCCCCAAACAGGGAACACTGAAGCTTTCTTT. Amino acids: CASSPQTGNTEAFF.

Ten or more counts support this clonotype. The genes are TRBV29-1 and TRBJ2-2; a weak D match, TRBD2 (6 bases). The CDR3 spans 15 residues. Trimming removed 6 bases at V and 4 bases at J, with 18 bases between. Germline V lookup: CDR1 SQVTM, CDR2 ANQGSEA. The CDR3 here is CSVSRGGKGTGELFF. The CDR3, as DNA: TGCAGCGTCTCCCGCGGCGGGAAGGGCACCGGGGAGCTGTTTTTT.

V gene TRBV4-3 combines with J gene TRBJ2-5; tentative D call: TRBD2 (6 bases). The V end was cut by 3 bases, the J end by 5 bases, with 10 bases between. The CDR3 is 13 amino acids. Germline CDR1 reads LGHNA; CDR2 reads YSLEER. CDR3 nucleotide sequence: TGCGCCAGCAGCCAGGTTCTAGCGGAGACCCAGTACTTC. This encodes CASSQVLAETQYF.

The chain uses TRBV4-3 and TRBJ1-2, with 7 bases identical to TRBD1. Germline CDR1 LGHNA, CDR2 YSLEER. The CDR3 runs 16 residues. V trimming: 4 bases; J trimming: 5 bases; junction bases outside the gene matches: 13. The DNA for the CDR3 is TGCGCCAGCAGCCGCGAGGTAGGGGGCGAGGCGTATGGCTACACCTTC. Translating gives CASSREVGGEAYGYTF.